The source of this T cell receptor (beta chain) is a study of regulatory T cells in long-lasting Graves disease. Background on the study: Graves' patients (newly diagnosed) had been on antithyroid drugs under 3 months.

This clonotype occurred many times. Its antigen is currently unknown. A junction end diverges from the germline sequence, so it may reflect a read error. Time point here: newly diagnosed GD, antithyroid drugs for less than 3 months. The TCR library was made from RNA that had been extracted from PBMCs in TRIzol. According to the study, TCR beta libraries were built with iRepertoire HTBI primers and CDR3-region Arm-PCR. TCRdb reprocessed the multiplex PCR reads via MiXCR and lists one record per CDR3 protein. The sample consists of 350,000 to 400,000 distinct CDR3 sequences, about 16% of them appearing once. Study-wide results and caveats: Newly diagnosed disease favored TRBV20-1 and TRBJ2-1 over persistent disease. Patients whose Graves' disease persisted exhibited lower TCR diversity than those newly diagnosed.

This CDR3 contains 14 residues. Germline CDR1 and CDR2: SGHKS and YYEKEE (reference sequence). V usage is TRBV5-5 and J usage is TRBJ1-1; TRBD1 is a possible D gene (5 bases). The sample was peripheral blood mononuclear cells (PBMCs), taken at new diagnosis, from a patient treated with antithyroid drugs. The receptor was isolated from a female donor with Graves disease. Written as DNA, the CDR3 is TGCGCCAGCAGCTTGGACACGACGAACACTGAAGCTTTCTTT. As protein: CASSLDTTNTEAFF.